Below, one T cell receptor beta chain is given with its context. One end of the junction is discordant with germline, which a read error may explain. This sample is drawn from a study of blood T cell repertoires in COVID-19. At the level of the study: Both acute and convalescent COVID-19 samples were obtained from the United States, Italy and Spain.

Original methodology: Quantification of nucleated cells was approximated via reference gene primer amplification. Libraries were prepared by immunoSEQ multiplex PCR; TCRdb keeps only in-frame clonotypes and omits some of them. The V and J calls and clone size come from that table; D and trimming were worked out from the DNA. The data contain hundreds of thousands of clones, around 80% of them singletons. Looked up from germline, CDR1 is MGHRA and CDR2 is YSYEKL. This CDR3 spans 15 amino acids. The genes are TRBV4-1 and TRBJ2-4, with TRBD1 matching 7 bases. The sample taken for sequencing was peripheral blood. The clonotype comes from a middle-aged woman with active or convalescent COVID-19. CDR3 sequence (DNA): TGCGCCAGCAGCCAGTCCGGGACAGCCCAAAACATTCAGTACTTC. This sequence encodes CASSQSGTAQNIQYF.